These 26 T cell receptor beta chains originate from one sample sequenced in a study of beta chain features in type 1 diabetes. The sequenced template was cDNA made from the entire isolated RNA. The table came from immunoSEQ multiplex PCR; TCRdb's copy has only in-frame clones and leaves some out. The data show around 320,000 clones, 12% to 15% seen once. Sequencing was carried out using central memory CD4+ T cells from blood. These receptor sequences come from a man aged 25-45 years in good health.

The chain carries TRBV6-5 and TRBJ1-2; D not resolved. This CDR3 contains 14 residues. The V end lost 2 bases, the J end lost 4 bases, and 11 bases lay between the germline ends. In germline, CDR1 is MNHEY, CDR2 SVGAGI. The CDR3 protein is CASSYTPGSYGYTF. The CDR3, as DNA: TGTGCCAGCAGTTACACACCGGGAAGCTATGGCTACACCTTC.

DNA for the CDR3: TGTGCCAGTACTAAAAGGGGCGTCACGGGCCAAGAGACCCAGTACTTC. This translates into CASTKRGVTGQETQYF. The rearrangement links TRBV19 to TRBJ2-5, with D possibly being TRBD1 (5 bases). Germline V CDR1 and CDR2: LNHDA, SQIVND (reference sequence). V lost 7 bases, J lost 1 base, and 19 bases lay in between. CDR3 size: 16 residues.

The V gene is TRBV7-8, the J gene TRBJ2-7; no definite D call. Deletions cut 1 base from V and 3 bases from J, with 4 bases between. The length of the CDR3 is 12 residues. Germline CDR1 reads SGHVS; CDR2 reads FQNEAQ. The CDR3 DNA reads as TGTGCCAGCAGCTTAGTCGGCTACGAGCAGTACTTC. Translated, it gives CASSLVGYEQYF.

This clone has a count of ten or more. The rearrangement uses TRBV5-1 and TRBJ1-1; D is perhaps TRBD1 (6 bases). V lost 4 bases, J lost 1 base, and 8 bases lay in between. This CDR3 comprises 13 residues. The germline V gene has CDR1 SGHRS and CDR2 YFSETQ. The CDR3 spells CASSKDRNTEAFF. CDR3 bases: TGCGCCAGCAGCAAGGACAGGAACACTGAAGCTTTCTTT.

This clone appeared many times. The rearrangement links TRBV19 to TRBJ2-2, with a tentative D call TRBD1 (6 bases). V was shortened by 10 bases and J by 3 bases, with 9 bases between the two germline ends. Germline CDR1 and CDR2: LNHDA and SQIVND (reference sequence). This CDR3 is 12 amino acids long. The CDR3 protein is CATNRDTGELFF. CDR3 sequence (DNA): TGTGCCACGAACAGGGACACCGGGGAGCTGTTTTTT.

This clone appeared a few times. The genes are TRBV19 and TRBJ2-1; unclear D gene. Germline V lookup: CDR1 LNHDA, CDR2 SQIVND (reference sequence). Deletions cut 6 bases from V and 4 bases from J, with 16 bases between. The CDR3 extends over 15 amino acids. The CDR3 nucleotides are TGTGCCAGTAGACTGTTGGGTAGTATTTACAATGAGCAGTTCTTC. Translation gives CASRLLGSIYNEQFF.

This clone was observed a few times. The chain is built from TRBV7-8 and TRBJ1-2; D is ambiguous. Germline CDR1 reads SGHVS; CDR2 reads FQNEAQ. V was clipped by 1 base and J by 0 bases, with 18 bases between them. The CDR3 loop spans 18 amino acids. The CDR3 coding sequence is TGTGCCAGCAGCTTAGAGTCGTTGTCGGCGGGAGCTAACTATGGCTACACCTTC. Translating gives CASSLESLSAGANYGYTF. The full variable domain, completed using reference TRBV7-8 and TRBJ1-2, is GAGVSQSPRYKVAKRGQDVALRCDPISGHVSLFWYQQALGQGPEFLTYFQNEAQLDKSGLPSDRFFAERPEGSVSTLKIQRTQQEDSAVYLCASSLESLSAGANYGYTFGSGTRLTVV.

The chain carries TRBV6-5 and TRBJ1-2, with TRBD1 identical over 8 bases. This CDR3 spans 14 amino acids. V lost 0 bases and J lost 8; bases outside the gene matches: 5. Per the germline V gene, CDR1 is MNHEY and CDR2 is SVGAGI. The CDR3 here is CASSYSTGAGGYTF. The CDR3 bases are TGTGCCAGCAGTTACTCGACAGGGGCTGGGGGCTACACCTTC.

V and J are TRBV5-1 and TRBJ1-2; D is undetermined. The ends were cut back, 4 bases at V and 0 bases at J, with 10 bases in the middle. Germline V CDR1 and CDR2: SGHRS, YFSETQ. The CDR3 runs to 14 residues. CDR3 in amino acids: CASSTASANYGYTF. The CDR3, as DNA: TGCGCCAGCAGCACAGCTTCAGCTAACTATGGCTACACCTTC.

This clone has only a few counts. The rearrangement uses TRBV7-8 and TRBJ2-3; possible D gene TRBD1, 5 bases. V was pared by 4 bases and J by 6 bases, with 8 bases between. From germline, CDR1 is SGHVS and CDR2 FQNEAQ. The length of the CDR3 is 12 residues. The CDR3 loop is CASSWGSDTQYF. The CDR3, as DNA: TGTGCCAGCAGCTGGGGCTCGGATACGCAGTATTTT.

This chain joins TRBV27 and TRBJ1-3; D is unclear. Germline V gene data show CDR1 as MNHEY and CDR2 as SMNVEV (reference sequence). V lost 0 bases, J lost 4 bases, and 7 bases lay in between. The CDR3 extends over 14 amino acids. In DNA, the CDR3 is TGTGCCAGCAGTTTATCGGGCGGGGGAAACACCATATATTTT. It is translated as CASSLSGGGNTIYF.

Notes on this clone: One end of the junction does not line up with germline, which may come from a read error. At the DNA level, this CDR3 is encoded by other sequences in the same sample as well. This chain links TRBV9 with TRBJ2-5, with unresolved D. The CDR3 is made up of 14 amino acids. Germline V gives CDR1 SGDLS, CDR2 YYNGEE. The CDR3 region has the DNA TGCGCCAGCAGCCTCGGCACAGCCCAAGAGACCCAGTACTTC. Its protein is CASSLGTAQETQYF.

The V gene is TRBV5-4, the J gene TRBJ1-1; a weak D match, TRBD1 (5 bases). Per the germline V gene, CDR1 is SGHNT and CDR2 is YYREEE (reference sequence). The length of the CDR3 is 16 residues. V lost 4 bases, J lost 1 base, and 17 bases lay in between. CDR3 residues: CASSQGGDMWNTEAFF. In DNA, the CDR3 is TGTGCCAGCAGCCAGGGAGGGGATATGTGGAACACTGAAGCTTTCTTT.

This clone was recorded a few times. The rearrangement uses TRBV9 and TRBJ2-3; no clear D gene. This CDR3 is built from 13 residues. Germline V CDR1 and CDR2: SGDLS, YYNGEE. V shed 4 bases and J shed 2 bases, with 8 bases lying between them. In nucleotides, the CDR3 is TGTGCCAGCAGCCGAGACAACACAGATACGCAGTATTTT. It translates to CASSRDNTDTQYF.

This clone was observed a few times. One end of the junction fails to match germline, which may point to a read error. The V and J genes are TRBV5-8 and TRBJ2-7, with D possibly called TRBD1 or TRBD2 (5 bases each). Germline V CDR1 and CDR2: SGHTS, YDEGEE. The length of the CDR3 is 10 residues. For the CDR3, the DNA is TGTGCCAGCAGCCGCCGGGGACGGGCCTTC. Amino acids: CASSRRGRAF.

This rearrangement joins TRBV7-2 to TRBJ2-5; 12 nucleotides line up with TRBD2. Germline CDR1 is SGHTA and CDR2 is FQGNSA. The junction had 4 bases not matched to a gene; V was cut back by 0 bases and J by 5 bases. CDR3 length: 16 residues. CDR3 loop: CASSLAGLAGMETQYF. CDR3 DNA: TGTGCCAGCAGCTTAGCCGGACTAGCGGGGATGGAGACCCAGTACTTC.

The chain combines TRBV19 with TRBJ2-3; 11 bases fit TRBD2. The junction had 7 bases not matched to a gene; V was cut back by 10 bases and J by 4 bases. The CDR3 is 14 amino acids. In germline, CDR1 is LNHDA, CDR2 SQIVND (reference sequence). The CDR3 nucleotides read TGTGCCACCGCCTTGGGACTAGCGGCAGATACGCAGTATTTT. This codes for CATALGLAADTQYF. Complete variable domain (other parts from reference TRBV19 and TRBJ2-3): DGGITQSPKYLFRKEGQNVTLSCEQNLNHDAMYWYRQDPGQGLRLIYYSQIVNDFQKGDIAEGYSVSREKKESFPLTVTSAQKNPTAFYLCATALGLAADTQYFGPGTRLTVL.

This clone has a handful of counts. The chain joins TRBV28 to TRBJ2-1, with D unclear. The germline gives CDR1 MDHEN, CDR2 SYDVKM. Trimming took off 2 bases at V and 0 bases at J, with 11 bases between the two ends. The CDR3 runs 16 residues. The CDR3, as DNA: TGTGCCAGCAGTTTACCCCGGACGAGCTCCTACAATGAGCAGTTCTTC. This codes for CASSLPRTSSYNEQFF.

The chain employs TRBV7-2 and TRBJ1-5, with D hard to call. With 4 bases removed from V and 5 bases from J, the gap between germline ends came to 12 bases. The CDR3 totals 14 residues. The germline V gene has CDR1 SGHTA and CDR2 FQGNSA. This CDR3 reads CASSSSASHQPQHF. The CDR3 DNA sequence: TGTGCCAGCAGCTCCAGTGCGTCGCATCAGCCCCAGCATTTT.

This clone was counted a few times. This CDR3 is also generated by other DNA sequences in the sample. The rearrangement uses TRBV4-1 and TRBJ2-1, with D possibly being TRBD1 (6 bases). CDR1 and CDR2 from the germline V gene are MGHRA and YSYEKL. The CDR3 is 15 amino acids. Trimming removed 3 bases at V and 4 bases at J, with 13 bases between. In DNA, the CDR3 is TGCGCCAGCAGCCAGGCAGGGGCTTCGTACAATGAGCAGTTCTTC. Its translation is CASSQAGASYNEQFF.

In this sample, this clone turned up a few times. The chain combines TRBV29-1 with TRBJ1-1; 7 bases agree with TRBD1. V shed 6 bases, J shed 2 bases, and the junction held 21 bases outside the gene matches. The length of the CDR3 is 18 residues. In germline, CDR1 is SQVTM, CDR2 ANQGSEA. CDR3 DNA sequence: TGCAGCGTCTTGAATTGGGGACAGCCGTTATGGAAAAACACTGAAGCTTTCTTT. This codes for CSVLNWGQPLWKNTEAFF.

The table lists this clone with a few counts. The chain is built from TRBV6-5 and TRBJ2-1; 8 bases agree with TRBD2. The CDR3 contains 13 residues. V lost 6 bases to trimming and J lost 10 bases; unmatched junction nucleotides: 8. Per germline, CDR1 MNHEY and CDR2 SVGAGI. The CDR3 sequence: CASRFRGGLEQFF. Written as DNA, the CDR3 is TGTGCCAGCAGGTTTCGGGGGGGCCTCGAGCAGTTCTTC.

This clone was recorded a few times. The rearrangement uses TRBV7-8 and TRBJ1-1; no reliable D call. Per germline, CDR1 SGHVS and CDR2 FQNEAQ. V was shortened by 5 bases and J by 1 base, with 14 bases between the two germline ends. The CDR3 has 15 amino acids. CDR3 bases: TGTGCCAGCAGCCCGACCTTGAACCCGAACACTGAAGCTTTCTTT. This gives the protein CASSPTLNPNTEAFF. Together with reference TRBV7-8 and TRBJ1-1, the CDR3 gives the full variable domain: GAGVSQSPRYKVAKRGQDVALRCDPISGHVSLFWYQQALGQGPEFLTYFQNEAQLDKSGLPSDRFFAERPEGSVSTLKIQRTQQEDSAVYLCASSPTLNPNTEAFFGQGTRLTVV.

This clone was seen at least ten times. At the DNA level, this CDR3 is encoded by other sequences in the same sample as well. The chain couples TRBV7-3 to TRBJ2-2; D is ambiguous. The CDR3 length is 13 residues. Looked up from germline, CDR1 is SGHTA and CDR2 is FQGTGA. V lost 2 bases to trimming and J lost 4 bases, with 5 bases between them. In nucleotides, the CDR3 is TGTGCCAGCAGCTTATTACTCACCGGGGAGCTGTTTTTT. Residues: CASSLLLTGELFF.

A few counts support this clone. The V and J genes are TRBV5-5 and TRBJ2-5; D gene unclear. Trimming cost V 0 bases and J 5 bases, with 17 bases left between them. Germline loops: CDR1 SGHKS, CDR2 YYEKEE (reference sequence). The CDR3 contains 16 residues. The CDR3 is CASSLELIGGRETQYF. Here the CDR3 DNA reads TGTGCCAGCAGCTTGGAGCTGATCGGCGGTCGGGAGACCCAGTACTTC.

This clone has ten or more counts. The J gene is TRBJ2-2, the V gene TRBV19; 7 nucleotides agree with TRBD1. In germline, CDR1 is LNHDA, CDR2 SQIVND (reference sequence). Unmatched junction bases numbered 1, after V lost 6 bases and J lost 6 bases. The CDR3 runs to 12 residues. The DNA for the CDR3 is TGTGCCAGTAGGACAGGGCCCGGGGAGCTGTTTTTT. The encoded protein is CASRTGPGELFF.